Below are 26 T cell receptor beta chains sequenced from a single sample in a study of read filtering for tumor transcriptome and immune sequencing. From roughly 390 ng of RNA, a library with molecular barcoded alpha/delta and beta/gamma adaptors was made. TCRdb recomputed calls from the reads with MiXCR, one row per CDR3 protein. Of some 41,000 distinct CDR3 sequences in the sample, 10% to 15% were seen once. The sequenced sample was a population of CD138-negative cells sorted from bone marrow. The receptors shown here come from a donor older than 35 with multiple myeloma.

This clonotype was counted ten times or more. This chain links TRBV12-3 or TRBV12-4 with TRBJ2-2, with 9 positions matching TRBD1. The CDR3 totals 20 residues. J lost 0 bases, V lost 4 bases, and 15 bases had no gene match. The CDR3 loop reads CASSWAFGQGLAANTGELFF. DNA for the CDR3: TGTGCCAGCAGTTGGGCCTTCGGACAGGGGCTAGCCGCGAACACCGGGGAGCTGTTTTTT.

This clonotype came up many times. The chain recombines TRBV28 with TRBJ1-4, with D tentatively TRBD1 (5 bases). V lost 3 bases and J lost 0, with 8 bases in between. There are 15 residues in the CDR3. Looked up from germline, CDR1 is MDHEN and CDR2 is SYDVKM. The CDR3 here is CASSFGGATNEKLFF. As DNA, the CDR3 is TGTGCCAGCAGTTTTGGGGGGGCAACTAATGAAAAACTGTTTTTT.

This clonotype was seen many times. CDR3 sequence (DNA): TGTGCCAGCAGCGGTCTAGGAGGGAAGTACTTC. It codes for CASSGLGGKYF. The rearrangement links TRBV7-9 to TRBJ2-7; D is perhaps TRBD2 (6 bases). The V end was cut by 5 bases, the J end by 11 bases, with 13 bases between. The CDR3 extends over 11 amino acids. Germline V gene sequence: CDR1 SEHNR, CDR2 FQNEAQ (reference sequence). The complete variable domain, with remaining parts taken from reference TRBV7-9 and TRBJ2-7, reads DTGVSQNPRHKITKRGQNVTFRCDPISEHNRLYWYRQTLGQGPEFLTYFQNEAQLEKSRLLSDRFSAERPKGSFSTLEIQRTEQGDSAMYLCASSGLGGKYFGPGTRLTVT.

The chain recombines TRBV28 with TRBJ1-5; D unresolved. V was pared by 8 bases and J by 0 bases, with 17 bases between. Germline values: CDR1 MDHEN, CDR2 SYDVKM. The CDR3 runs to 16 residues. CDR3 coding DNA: TGTGCCAGCGTACCTTCTTGGACCCGTAGCAATCAGCCCCAGCATTTT. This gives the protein CASVPSWTRSNQPQHF.

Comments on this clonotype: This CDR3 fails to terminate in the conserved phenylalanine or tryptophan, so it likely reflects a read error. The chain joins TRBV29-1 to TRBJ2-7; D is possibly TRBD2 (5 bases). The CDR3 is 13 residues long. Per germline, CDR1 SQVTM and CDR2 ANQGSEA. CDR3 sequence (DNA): TGTAGCGTTGAGGTACGCTATACCTACGAGCAGTACTCC. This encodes CSVEVRYTYEQYS.

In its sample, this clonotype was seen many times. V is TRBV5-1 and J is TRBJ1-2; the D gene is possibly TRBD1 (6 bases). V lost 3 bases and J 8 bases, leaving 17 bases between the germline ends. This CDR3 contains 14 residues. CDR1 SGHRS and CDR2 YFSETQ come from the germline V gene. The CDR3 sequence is CASSYGSGGGGYTF. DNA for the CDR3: TGCGCCAGCAGCTACGGTTCCGGGGGCGGCGGCTACACCTTC. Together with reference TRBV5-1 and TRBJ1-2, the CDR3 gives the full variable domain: KAGVTQTPRYLIKTRGQQVTLSCSPISGHRSVSWYQQTPGQGLQFLFEYFSETQRNKGNFPGRFSGRQFSNSRSEMNVSTLELGDSALYLCASSYGSGGGGYTFGSGTRLTVV.

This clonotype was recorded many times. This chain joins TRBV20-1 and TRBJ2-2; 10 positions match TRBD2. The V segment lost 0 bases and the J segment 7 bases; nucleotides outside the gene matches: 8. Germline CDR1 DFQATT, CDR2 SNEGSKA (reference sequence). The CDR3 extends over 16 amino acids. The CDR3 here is CSARDPAGGPGGELFF. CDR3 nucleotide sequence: TGCAGTGCTAGAGACCCAGCGGGGGGGCCCGGCGGGGAGCTGTTTTTT.

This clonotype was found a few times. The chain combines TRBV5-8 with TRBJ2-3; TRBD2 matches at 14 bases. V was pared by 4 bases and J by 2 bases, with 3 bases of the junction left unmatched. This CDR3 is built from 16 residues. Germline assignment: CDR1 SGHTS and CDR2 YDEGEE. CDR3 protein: CASSRGLAGDTDTQYF. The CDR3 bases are TGTGCCAGCAGCCGGGGACTAGCGGGGGACACAGATACGCAGTATTTT. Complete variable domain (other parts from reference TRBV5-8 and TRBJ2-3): EAGVTQSPTHLIKTRGQQATLRCSPISGHTSVYWYQQALGLGLQFLLWYDEGEERNRGNFPPRFSGRQFPNYSSELNVNALELEDSALYLCASSRGLAGDTDTQYFGPGTRLTVL.

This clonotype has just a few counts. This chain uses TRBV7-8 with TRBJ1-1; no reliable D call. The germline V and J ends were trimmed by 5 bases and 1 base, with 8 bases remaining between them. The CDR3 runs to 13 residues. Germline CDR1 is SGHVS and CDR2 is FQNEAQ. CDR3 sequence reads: CASSRTGNTEAFF. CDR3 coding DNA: TGTGCCAGCAGCCGGACGGGGAACACTGAAGCTTTCTTT.

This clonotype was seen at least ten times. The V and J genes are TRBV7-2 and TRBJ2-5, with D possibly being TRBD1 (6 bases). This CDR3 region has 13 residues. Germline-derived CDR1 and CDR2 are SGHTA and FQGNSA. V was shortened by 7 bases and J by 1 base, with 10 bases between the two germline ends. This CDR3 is CASTGQPQETQYF. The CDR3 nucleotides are TGTGCCAGCACCGGACAGCCCCAAGAGACCCAGTACTTC.

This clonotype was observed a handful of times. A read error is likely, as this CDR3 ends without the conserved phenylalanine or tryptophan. CDR3 nucleotide sequence: TGTAGCGTTAGGACAGGGGGTTCTAAGCAGTTCCTC. Translation: CSVRTGGSKQFL. The chain carries TRBV29-1 and TRBJ2-1; 10 nucleotides agree with TRBD1. This CDR3 contains 12 residues. From germline, CDR1 is SQVTM and CDR2 ANQGSEA.

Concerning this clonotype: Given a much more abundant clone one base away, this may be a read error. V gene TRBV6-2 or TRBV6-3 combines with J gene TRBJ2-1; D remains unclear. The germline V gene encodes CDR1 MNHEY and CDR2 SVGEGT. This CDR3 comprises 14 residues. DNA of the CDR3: TGTGCCAGCAGTTTCAGTGGGTACAACAATGGGCAGTTCTTC. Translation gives CASSFSGYNNGQFF.

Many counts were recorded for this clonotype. The CDR3 DNA is TGCAGCGTTGAGGGGGCAGGGGAAAGCGGGGAGCTGTTTTTT. Translating it yields CSVEGAGESGELFF. V and J are TRBV29-1 and TRBJ2-2; tentatively, D is TRBD1 (6 bases). V lost 3 bases and J lost 7, with 15 bases in between. Germline values: CDR1 SQVTM, CDR2 ANQGSEA. CDR3 length: 14 amino acids.

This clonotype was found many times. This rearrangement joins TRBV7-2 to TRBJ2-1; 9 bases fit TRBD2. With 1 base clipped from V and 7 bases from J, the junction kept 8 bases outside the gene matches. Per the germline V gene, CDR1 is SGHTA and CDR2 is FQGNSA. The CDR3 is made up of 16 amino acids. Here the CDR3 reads CASSLDPAGGRNEQFF. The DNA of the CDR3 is TGTGCCAGCAGCTTAGATCCCGCGGGGGGGCGGAATGAGCAGTTCTTC. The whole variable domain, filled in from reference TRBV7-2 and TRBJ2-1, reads GAGVSQSPSNKVTEKGKDVELRCDPISGHTALYWYRQSLGQGLEFLIYFQGNSAPDKSGLPSDRFSAERTGGSVSTLTIQRTQQEDSAVYLCASSLDPAGGRNEQFFGPGTRLTVL.

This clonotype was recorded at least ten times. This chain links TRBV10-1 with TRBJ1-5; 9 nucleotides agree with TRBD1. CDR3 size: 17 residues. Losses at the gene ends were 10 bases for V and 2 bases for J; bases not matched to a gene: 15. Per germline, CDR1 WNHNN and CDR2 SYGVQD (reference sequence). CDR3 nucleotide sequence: TGCGCCATCATGGGACAGGGCATGGATATAGGCAATCAGCCCCAGCATTTT. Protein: CAIMGQGMDIGNQPQHF.

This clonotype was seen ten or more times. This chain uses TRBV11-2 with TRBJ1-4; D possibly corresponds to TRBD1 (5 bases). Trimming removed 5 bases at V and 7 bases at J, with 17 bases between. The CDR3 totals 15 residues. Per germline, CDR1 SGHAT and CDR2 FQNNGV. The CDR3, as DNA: TGTGCCAGCAGCCTCCGGGGGGAAATGGGTGAAAAACTGTTTTTT. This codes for CASSLRGEMGEKLFF.

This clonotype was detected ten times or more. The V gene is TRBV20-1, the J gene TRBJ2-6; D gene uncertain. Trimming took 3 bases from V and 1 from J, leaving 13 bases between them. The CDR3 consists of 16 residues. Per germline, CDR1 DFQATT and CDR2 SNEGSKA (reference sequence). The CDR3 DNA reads TGCAGTGCTAGTTTATCTGGCACGTCTGGGGCCAACGTCCTGACTTTC. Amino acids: CSASLSGTSGANVLTF.

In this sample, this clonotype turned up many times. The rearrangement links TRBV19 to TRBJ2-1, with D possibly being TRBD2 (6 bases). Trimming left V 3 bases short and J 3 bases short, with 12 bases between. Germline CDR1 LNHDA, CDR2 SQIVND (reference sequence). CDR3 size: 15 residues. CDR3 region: CASSIGGGNYNEQFF. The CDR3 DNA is TGTGCCAGTAGTATCGGTGGCGGGAACTACAATGAGCAGTTCTTC. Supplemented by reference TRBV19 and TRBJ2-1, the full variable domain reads DGGITQSPKYLFRKEGQNVTLSCEQNLNHDAMYWYRQDPGQGLRLIYYSQIVNDFQKGDIAEGYSVSREKKESFPLTVTSAQKNPTAFYLCASSIGGGNYNEQFFGPGTRLTVL.

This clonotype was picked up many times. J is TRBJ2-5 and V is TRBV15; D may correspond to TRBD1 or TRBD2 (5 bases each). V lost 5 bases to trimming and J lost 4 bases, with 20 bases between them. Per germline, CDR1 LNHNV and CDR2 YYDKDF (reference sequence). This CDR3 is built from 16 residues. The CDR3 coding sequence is TGTGCCACCAGCGTTGGGTCCGGGGCCCTGGGAGAGACCCAGTACTTC. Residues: CATSVGSGALGETQYF.

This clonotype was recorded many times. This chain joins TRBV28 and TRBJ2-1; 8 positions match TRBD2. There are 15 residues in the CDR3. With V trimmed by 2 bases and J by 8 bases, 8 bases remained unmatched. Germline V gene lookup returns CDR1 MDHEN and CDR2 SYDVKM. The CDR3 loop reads CASSLPARGGDEQFF. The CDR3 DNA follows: TGTGCCAGCAGTTTACCGGCACGGGGGGGCGATGAGCAGTTCTTC.

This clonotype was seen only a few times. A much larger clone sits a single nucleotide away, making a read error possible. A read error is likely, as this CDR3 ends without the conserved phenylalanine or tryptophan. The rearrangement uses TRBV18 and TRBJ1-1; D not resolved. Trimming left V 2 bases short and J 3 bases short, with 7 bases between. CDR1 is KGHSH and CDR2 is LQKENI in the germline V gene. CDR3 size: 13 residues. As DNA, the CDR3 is TGTGCCAGCTCACCAGGGATGGACACTGAAGCTTTCTCT. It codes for CASSPGMDTEAFS.

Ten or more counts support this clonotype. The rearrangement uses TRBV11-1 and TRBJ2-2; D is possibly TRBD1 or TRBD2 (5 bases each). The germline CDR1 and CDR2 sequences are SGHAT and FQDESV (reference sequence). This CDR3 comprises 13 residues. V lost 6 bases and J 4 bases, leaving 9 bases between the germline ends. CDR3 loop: CASSPGTTGELFF. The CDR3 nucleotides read TGTGCCAGCAGTCCCGGGACCACCGGGGAGCTGTTTTTT.

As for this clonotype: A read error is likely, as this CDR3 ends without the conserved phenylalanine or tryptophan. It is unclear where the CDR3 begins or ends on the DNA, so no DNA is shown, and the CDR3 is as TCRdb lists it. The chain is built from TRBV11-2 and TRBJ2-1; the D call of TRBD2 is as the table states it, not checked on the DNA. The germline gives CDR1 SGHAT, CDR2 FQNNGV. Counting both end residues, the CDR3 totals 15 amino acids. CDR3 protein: CASSAGAGGYNEQLY.

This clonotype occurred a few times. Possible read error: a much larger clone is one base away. This CDR3 is CAGSFAGIAKNIQYF. CDR3 DNA sequence: TGTGCCGGCAGTTTTGCCGGTATAGCCAAAAACATTCAGTACTTC. The chain is built from TRBV12-3 or TRBV12-4 and TRBJ2-4, with D unclear. This CDR3 contains 15 residues.

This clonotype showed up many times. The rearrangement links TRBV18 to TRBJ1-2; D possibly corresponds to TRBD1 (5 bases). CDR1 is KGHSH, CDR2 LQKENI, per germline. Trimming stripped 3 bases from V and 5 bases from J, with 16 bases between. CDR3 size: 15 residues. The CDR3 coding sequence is TGTGCCAGCTCACCGACGGGACCCAATATTTATGGCTACACCTTC. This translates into CASSPTGPNIYGYTF.

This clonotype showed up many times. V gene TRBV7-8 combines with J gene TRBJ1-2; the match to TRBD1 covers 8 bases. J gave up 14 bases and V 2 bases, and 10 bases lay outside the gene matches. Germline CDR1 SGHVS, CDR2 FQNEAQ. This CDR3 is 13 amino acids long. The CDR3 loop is CASSLRGDRLGTF. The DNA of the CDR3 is TGTGCCAGCAGCTTACGGGGGGACAGGCTAGGAACCTTC.